This TCR beta chain was profiled in a study of T cell changes during pregnancy in multiple sclerosis. There are 10 residues in the CDR3. Germline V gives CDR1 SGHDT, CDR2 YYEEEE. Generated by immunoSEQ multiplex PCR, the TCRdb table keeps only in-frame clones and is missing some. The repertoire holds around 48,000 clones, with 90% as singletons. This clone was seen only a few times. One end of the junction does not line up with germline, which may come from a read error. The receptor's source is a female donor with multiple sclerosis, enrolled in a pregnancy study. The J gene is TRBJ1-1, the V gene TRBV5-6; a possible D gene is TRBD1 (5 bases). The source was CD8+ T cells from peripheral blood mononuclear cells, collected before pregnancy. DNA of the CDR3: TGTGCCAGCAGCTTGGTGGTGACAGAATTT. Translation gives CASSLVVTEF.